This TCR beta chain was documented in a study of T-cell memory formation after mild COVID-19 (dated by TCRdb to 2020 to 2022). About the study as a whole: Most TCR sequence clusters were specific to one of the two donors. Longitudinal TCRalpha and TCRbeta repertoire sequencing tracked T-cell clones expanding and contracting after mild COVID-19 in a couple of donors. The cohort comprised two young, previously healthy adult volunteers, one female and one male. Results and caveats for the whole study, not just this receptor: The study covered only two mild cases, and larger cohorts including severe cases with pre-infection samples were considered necessary. Some responding clones were detected in pre-infection memory, suggesting pre-existing cross-reactive memory T cells joined the SARS-CoV-2 response. SARS-CoV-2 specificity was not confirmed for the second-wave clones peaking on day 37. Contracting CD4+ clones appeared mostly in the CM and EM memory subsets, whereas CD8+ clones were enriched in EMRA. Balanced CD4/CD8 phenotypes were observed for clones contracting from day 15 to 85, whereas a bias towards CD4+ was observed for a second wave of clones expanding from day 15 to 37.

PBMCs were isolated by Ficoll-Paque density gradient centrifugation. This clonotype came up many times. The antigen it binds to is not known. Base qualities are not at hand, and no much larger clone is one base apart. The reads were generated on an Illumina NovaSeq 6000. Using 5'RACE with constant-segment primers, TCRalpha and TCRbeta cDNA libraries were constructed, with sample barcodes and unique molecular identifiers added in the process. RNA was extracted from every sample with Trizol reagent. The libraries were amplified in two PCR steps, and the second step added a second sample barcode and Illumina TruSeq adapters. The libraries were sequenced on an Illumina NovaSeq using 2 x 150 bp paired-end reads. The paper's processing steps were these. With migec v1.2.7, reads were demultiplexed and then collapsed into UMI-guided consensus sequences. Using mixcr v2.1.11, UMI consensuses were aligned to TRA and TRB V and J templates and then assembled into clonotypes. Expanded or contracted clonotypes were those called significant by both edgeR and NoisET, with noise models trained on biological replicates. For edgeR calls, the cutoffs were a false discovery rate-adjusted p below 0.01 and a log2 fold-change threshold of 1. As an exploratory analysis of dynamics, PCA with hierarchical clustering was applied to max-normalized trajectories of the 1000 most abundant clonotypes. The CD4 or CD8 phenotype of responding clones was assigned using the separately sequenced CD4+ and CD8+ repertoires. TCRdb reworked the public reads: Q25 trimming with fastp, MiXCR clone assembly, productive beta chains retained. Rows matching on CDR3 protein sequence are summarized as one entry with the most common DNA and genes. The V and J calls reflect TCRdb's pipeline rather than the authors' work. This sample gives 220,000 or so distinct CDR3 sequences in total; roughly 10% of them show up just once. Of the sample, roughly 3.5% falls within the top ten clones.

The CDR3 covers 12 residues, taking in both the cysteine and the phenylalanine. The entry retains the CDR3 DNA only, 36 bases that are in frame from base 1. CDR1 is given as ENHRY and CDR2 as SYGVKD, both from the germline V gene. V is cut by 4 bases and J by 14 bases, and the space between the germline ends is 12 bases. Sequencing was performed on PBMCs or a T cell subset sorted from them (not recorded which). Recombination linked TRBV10-3 to TRBJ1-6; the D gene is unclear. The origin of this receptor is a man younger than 30 who had mild COVID-19 (a few samples of this study predate the infection). The sample titles of this study are shuffled in the database, so cell type and time point are left out; the donor was told from shared clones. The sequenced DNA: TGTGCCATCAGTGGTACGGGTCCAACCCTCCACTTT. It translates to CAISGTGPTLHF.